Listed below are T cell receptor beta chains from one sample, sequenced in a study of blood T cell repertoires in COVID-19. Clones were sequenced by immunoSEQ multiplex PCR, and TCRdb holds only the in-frame ones, with some missing. The sample shows 65,000 or so clones, 90% of them seen only once. The sequenced sample consisted of peripheral blood. The source is a man in his fifties or sixties with acute or convalescent COVID-19. The conserved cysteine and the conserved F or W are not part of the CDR3 here.

v_gene: TRBV29-1; CDR3aa: SVEGVGGPEQF
v_gene: TRBV5-1; CDR3aa: ASSSRDTRGTEAF
v_gene: TRBV7-9; CDR3aa: ASSTFDRPYGYT
v_gene: TRBV19; CDR3aa: ASSSAGQIDNSPLH
v_gene: TRBV15; CDR3aa: ATSSAGTEEKLF
v_gene: TRBV2; CDR3aa: ASSDWTGINQPQH
v_gene: TRBV3-1/TRBV3-2; CDR3aa: ASRNSASSYEQY
v_gene: TRBV5-1; CDR3aa: ASSSQGVETQY
v_gene: TRBV5-4; CDR3aa: ASSLGQNPLVSPLH
v_gene: TRBV5-4; CDR3aa: ASSLAAGFKGLTEAF
v_gene: TRBV5-4; CDR3aa: ASSLESSYEQY
v_gene: TRBV6-4; CDR3aa: ASSPRQDPILSSGANVLT
v_gene: TRBV6-5; CDR3aa: ASSHRLAGGEQY
v_gene: TRBV5-8; CDR3aa: ASRTGGTGQPQH
v_gene: TRBV2; CDR3aa: AMGQGSGNQPQH
v_gene: TRBV7-2; CDR3aa: ASSPRLAGSTDTQY
v_gene: TRBV19; CDR3aa: ASRASGQYSGNTIY
v_gene: TRBV9; CDR3aa: ASSVGNGQKNDGNQPQH
v_gene: TRBV2; CDR3aa: ASSEGEEGFSPLH
v_gene: TRBV11-2; CDR3aa: ASSTRPRTGEVAEAF
v_gene: TRBV12-5; CDR3aa: ASGLVQGETYGYT
v_gene: TRBV29-1; CDR3aa: SVVGQGVGNEQF
v_gene: TRBV29-1; CDR3aa: SVPGQGAGGELF
v_gene: TRBV7-9; CDR3aa: ASSLVQSFNEKLF